This T cell receptor (beta chain) was captured by sequencing in a study of T cells expressing NK-cell markers. For the study at large: Within the sequenced cohort of eight donors, seven exhibited HCMV seropositivity and one was seronegative.

Synthesis of TCR beta cDNA relied on 5'RACE template switching carrying UMIs. TCRdb re-called the 5' RACE reads and catalogs CDR3 proteins one per entry, DNA excluded. The sample has approximately 150,000 distinct CDR3 sequences; the top ten hold 12%. The study, taken as a whole, reports: Specificity for HCMV among expanded NKG2C+ T cell clones was not established. Dominant NKG2C+ clonotypes accounted for roughly 1.0-8% of CD8+ T cells in more than five donors.

A note on this clonotype: Its antigen is currently unknown.

The germline CDR1 and CDR2 sequences are DFQATT and SNEGSKA (reference sequence). This CDR3 spans 18 amino acids. Input material: blood T cells: a sorted CD56 or NKG2C T cell subset, CD4+ or CD8+ T cells, or bulk PBMC T cells (not recorded which). The chain has TRBV20-1 and TRBJ2-3; TCRdb's D gene call, TRBD2, goes unchecked for lack of DNA. This TCR derives from a man aged 18 to 30 in good health. CDR3 amino acids: CSARDWSGLAGGRDTQYF.